The 25 T cell receptor beta chains presented below share a single source sample, sequenced in a study of cytomegalovirus exposure and HLA in healthy donors. The PCR contained 60 Vbeta and 13 Jbeta primers. Here immunoSEQ multiplex PCR was the method, and the copy in TCRdb shows in-frame clones only, minus some. The sample carries tens of thousands of clones, 75% to 90% recorded once. The material sequenced was PBMCs. These TCRs come from a woman aged 30 to 39 in good health and CMV-seropositive.

V and J are TRBV7-9 and TRBJ1-3; D unclear. Between the trimmed V and J ends, which lost 3 bases and 8 bases, there was a span of 5 bases. Germline CDR1 and CDR2: SEHNR and FQNEAQ (reference sequence). This CDR3 spans 11 amino acids. The CDR3 reads CASSFSDTIYF. The DNA for the CDR3 is TGTGCCAGCAGCTTTAGCGACACCATATATTTT.

The chain couples TRBV6-4 to TRBJ2-2; 9 bases align to TRBD2. This CDR3 has 15 residues. V shed 3 bases, J shed 4 bases, and the junction held 3 bases outside the gene matches. Germline-derived CDR1 and CDR2 are MRHNA and SNTAGT. CDR3 amino acids: CASSEDSGSTGELFF. The CDR3 DNA is TGTGCCAGCAGTGAAGATAGCGGGAGCACCGGGGAGCTGTTTTTT.

The rearrangement uses TRBV4-1 and TRBJ2-2, with TRBD2 matching 11 bases. The germline V gene has CDR1 MGHRA and CDR2 YSYEKL. Losses at the gene ends were 4 bases for V and 5 bases for J; bases not matched to a gene: 6. The CDR3 totals 16 residues. CDR3 nucleotide sequence: TGCGCCAGCAGCCCTACTAGCGGGAGACGAACCGGGGAGCTGTTTTTT. As protein: CASSPTSGRRTGELFF.

This chain connects TRBV11-2 to TRBJ2-5; D uncertain. TRBJ2-7 explains the end of the DNA better; the J call may be wrong. This CDR3 region has 13 residues. Germline V gene lookup returns CDR1 SGHAT and CDR2 FQNNGV. This CDR3 reads CASSPPHNYEQYF. The CDR3 DNA sequence: TGTGCCAGCAGCCCCCCCCATAACTACGAGCAGTACTTC.

The chain couples TRBV6-1 to TRBJ1-2, with 7 bases lining up with TRBD1. In germline, CDR1 is MNHNS, CDR2 SASEGT. Losses at the gene ends were 4 bases for V and 1 base for J; bases not matched to a gene: 6. The CDR3 has 15 residues. For the CDR3, the DNA is TGTGCCAGCAGTGCCGGGACAGCTCTTAACTATGGCTACACCTTC. It specifies CASSAGTALNYGYTF.

The V call is TRBV7-9, the J call TRBJ2-7, with a possible D match to TRBD2 (6 bases). The CDR3 covers 15 residues. The V end lost 5 bases, the J end lost 5 bases, and 19 bases lay between the germline ends. The germline CDR1 and CDR2 sequences are SEHNR and FQNEAQ (reference sequence). CDR3 bases: TGTGCCAGCAGCCCGCCCCGGGGTACTAGCAACGAGCAGTACTTC. Its translation is CASSPPRGTSNEQYF.

Concerning this clone itself: The junction differs from germline at one of its ends, possibly a read error. The chain couples TRBV5-1 to TRBJ1-1; TRBD1 matches 7 bases. This CDR3 region has 14 residues. CDR1 is SGHRS and CDR2 is YFSETQ in the germline V gene. In DNA form, the CDR3 reads TGCGCCAGCACCTTGGAGGGGGCGGGCACTGAAGCTTTCTTT. This sequence encodes CASTLEGAGTEAFF.

The chain joins TRBV2 to TRBJ2-1; 11 bases fit TRBD2. V was clipped by 8 bases and J by 8 bases; unmatched bases: 11. Germline V gene sequence: CDR1 SNHLY, CDR2 FYNNEI. This CDR3 contains 15 residues. CDR3 in DNA: TGTGCCAGCGGATCGATAGCGGGAGGGATCGATGAGCAGTTCTTC. Translating it yields CASGSIAGGIDEQFF.

CDR3: CASSLAGTGVNTIYF. CDR3 in DNA: TGCGCCAGCAGCTTGGCCGGGACAGGGGTAAACACCATATATTTT. The chain links TRBV5-1 to TRBJ1-3; 10 bases agree with TRBD1. V dropped 0 bases and J dropped 6; count of bases not matched to a gene: 3. This CDR3 has 15 residues. Germline loops: CDR1 SGHRS, CDR2 YFSETQ.

This clone was picked up one time. The chain employs TRBV5-1 and TRBJ2-7; 8 bases are a match to TRBD2. Germline loops: CDR1 SGHRS, CDR2 YFSETQ. J was trimmed by 7 bases and V by 9 bases; bases with no gene match: 9. This CDR3 has 12 residues. CDR3 in amino acids: CATGTRGGEQYF. DNA for the CDR3: TGCGCCACAGGGACTAGGGGGGGAGAGCAGTACTTC.

The V call is TRBV5-1, the J call TRBJ2-5; 8 nucleotides match TRBD2. The J call may be faulty, since TRBJ2-7 better matches the DNA end. The CDR3 is 14 amino acids. Germline CDR1 is SGHRS and CDR2 is YFSETQ. The DNA for the CDR3 is TGCGCCAGCAGCGCCGGGACGGGGGGGTACGAGCAGTACTTC. It is translated as CASSAGTGGYEQYF.

This rearrangement joins TRBV28 to TRBJ1-5; 9 bases fit TRBD1. Per germline, CDR1 MDHEN and CDR2 SYDVKM. V was pared by 4 bases and J by 4 bases, with 11 bases of the junction left unmatched. The CDR3 length is 17 residues. The CDR3 spells CASSSRTGALPNQPQHF. The CDR3 coding sequence is TGTGCCAGCAGTTCACGGACAGGGGCGCTTCCAAATCAGCCCCAGCATTTT.

The rearrangement uses TRBV19 and TRBJ2-5; the D gene is possibly TRBD2 (5 bases). The germline V and J ends were trimmed by 5 bases and 4 bases, with 20 bases remaining between them. Germline CDR1 LNHDA, CDR2 SQIVND (reference sequence). This CDR3 has 16 amino acids. This CDR3 reads CASSQRHHGPAETQYF. CDR3 nucleotide sequence: TGTGCCAGTAGTCAGCGGCATCACGGACCTGCAGAGACCCAGTACTTC.

This chain uses TRBV28 with TRBJ1-2; D unclear. The CDR3 runs 15 residues. With 4 bases removed from V and 3 bases from J, the gap between germline ends came to 15 bases. CDR1 and CDR2 from the germline V gene are MDHEN and SYDVKM. Here the CDR3 reads CASSSPLETDYGYTF. The CDR3 nucleotides read TGTGCCAGCAGTTCACCGCTGGAGACGGACTATGGCTACACCTTC.

The rearrangement links TRBV7-9 to TRBJ1-1, with D maybe TRBD1 (5 bases). With 5 bases removed from V and 0 bases from J, the gap between germline ends came to 13 bases. CDR1 is SEHNR and CDR2 is FQNEAQ in the germline V gene (reference sequence). The CDR3 sequence is 15 residues long. The CDR3 is CASSPQVGVNTEAFF. The DNA for the CDR3 is TGTGCCAGCAGCCCACAGGTAGGGGTGAACACTGAAGCTTTCTTT. Based on the CDR3 plus reference TRBV7-9 and TRBJ1-1, the full variable domain is DTGVSQNPRHKITKRGQNVTFRCDPISEHNRLYWYRQTLGQGPEFLTYFQNEAQLEKSRLLSDRFSAERPKGSFSTLEIQRTEQGDSAMYLCASSPQVGVNTEAFFGQGTRLTVV.

This sequence joins TRBV19 and TRBJ1-2; D may be TRBD1 (6 bases). There are 15 residues in the CDR3. The V gene's germline CDR1 is LNHDA and CDR2 SQIVND (reference sequence). The V and J ends lost 3 bases and 0 bases respectively, with 11 bases between them. CDR3 loop: CASSIQGPPNYGYTF. DNA for the CDR3: TGTGCCAGTAGTATCCAGGGGCCTCCTAACTATGGCTACACCTTC. Combining the CDR3 with reference TRBV19 and TRBJ1-2 gives the whole variable domain DGGITQSPKYLFRKEGQNVTLSCEQNLNHDAMYWYRQDPGQGLRLIYYSQIVNDFQKGDIAEGYSVSREKKESFPLTVTSAQKNPTAFYLCASSIQGPPNYGYTFGSGTRLTVV.

The J gene is TRBJ2-5, the V gene TRBV2, with TRBD2 as a possible D gene (7 bases). This CDR3 spans 14 amino acids. The ends were cut back, 5 bases at V and 2 bases at J, with 12 bases in the middle. The germline V gene has CDR1 SNHLY and CDR2 FYNNEI. The CDR3 sequence is CASSRGGGQETQYF. CDR3 nucleotides: TGTGCCAGCAGTCGAGGGGGGGGACAAGAGACCCAGTACTTC.

The genes are TRBV7-9 and TRBJ1-2, with D possibly TRBD1 on 5 matching bases. V lost 3 bases and J lost 4, with 15 bases in between. Germline V lookup: CDR1 SEHNR, CDR2 FQNEAQ (reference sequence). There are 15 residues in the CDR3. The CDR3 reads CASSLIADRVYGYTF. CDR3 DNA: TGTGCCAGCAGCTTGATTGCCGACAGAGTCTATGGCTACACCTTC. Full variable domain (missing parts from reference TRBV7-9 and TRBJ1-2): DTGVSQNPRHKITKRGQNVTFRCDPISEHNRLYWYRQTLGQGPEFLTYFQNEAQLEKSRLLSDRFSAERPKGSFSTLEIQRTEQGDSAMYLCASSLIADRVYGYTFGSGTRLTVV.

The chain recombines TRBV7-2 with TRBJ1-5; D is perhaps TRBD1 (5 bases). Germline assignment: CDR1 SGHTA and CDR2 FQGNSA. V lost 2 bases and J 3 bases, leaving 8 bases between the germline ends. The CDR3 runs to 14 residues. CDR3 DNA: TGTGCCAGCAGCTTAACAGGCGTCAATCAGCCCCAGCATTTT. Residues: CASSLTGVNQPQHF.

V and J are TRBV7-9 and TRBJ1-1; perhaps TRBD1 as D (5 bases). V was shortened by 3 bases and J by 1 base, with 6 bases between the two germline ends. The germline V gene encodes CDR1 SEHNR and CDR2 FQNEAQ (reference sequence). The CDR3 is 13 amino acids. The CDR3 is CASSFQGNTEAFF. The CDR3 coding sequence is TGTGCCAGCAGCTTTCAGGGGAACACTGAAGCTTTCTTT.

The chain is built from TRBV5-1 and TRBJ2-5, with 8 bases that match TRBD2. From germline, CDR1 is SGHRS and CDR2 YFSETQ. This CDR3 region has 15 residues. V dropped 2 bases and J dropped 1; count of bases not matched to a gene: 4. This chain's CDR3 is CASSFRGGPQETQYF. CDR3 DNA sequence: TGCGCCAGCAGCTTTCGGGGGGGGCCCCAAGAGACCCAGTACTTC.

The V and J genes are TRBV7-9 and TRBJ2-1, with 10 nucleotides matching TRBD2. Looked up from germline, CDR1 is SEHNR and CDR2 is FQNEAQ (reference sequence). The CDR3 is 13 residues long. Trimming took 5 bases from V and 10 from J; bases not matched to a gene: 5. The CDR3 sequence: CASSERGGEEQFF. The CDR3, as DNA: TGTGCCAGCAGCGAGCGGGGGGGGGAAGAGCAGTTCTTC. Variable domain in full (rest from reference TRBV7-9 and TRBJ2-1): DTGVSQNPRHKITKRGQNVTFRCDPISEHNRLYWYRQTLGQGPEFLTYFQNEAQLEKSRLLSDRFSAERPKGSFSTLEIQRTEQGDSAMYLCASSERGGEEQFFGPGTRLTVL.

This clone has a handful of counts. The chain combines TRBV19 with TRBJ1-1; TRBD1 is a possible D gene (6 bases). Germline values: CDR1 LNHDA, CDR2 SQIVND (reference sequence). The CDR3 has 15 amino acids. Trimming stripped 8 bases from V and 1 base from J, with 17 bases between. The DNA for the CDR3 is TGTGCCAGTTCCAGTACACAGGGTTCGAACACTGAAGCTTTCTTT. This encodes CASSSTQGSNTEAFF.

This chain connects TRBV7-9 to TRBJ2-3; 7 nucleotides match TRBD2. The junction had 7 bases not matched to a gene; V was cut back by 8 bases and J by 2 bases. Germline CDR1 SEHNR, CDR2 FQNEAQ (reference sequence). CDR3 size: 14 residues. The CDR3 loop is CASSASGHTDTQYF. In DNA form, the CDR3 reads TGTGCCAGCTCGGCTAGCGGCCACACAGATACGCAGTATTTT.

V usage is TRBV18 and J usage is TRBJ2-3; tentative D call: TRBD1 (6 bases). In germline, CDR1 is KGHSH, CDR2 LQKENI. V shed 3 bases and J shed 5 bases, with 9 bases lying between them. CDR3 length equals 13 residues. The CDR3 coding sequence is TGTGCCAGCTCACCGGACAGCCTAGATACGCAGTATTTT. This encodes CASSPDSLDTQYF. The full variable domain, rest sourced from reference TRBV18 and TRBJ2-3, is NAGVMQNPRHLVRRRGQEARLRCSPMKGHSHVYWYRQLPEEGLKFMVYLQKENIIDESGMPKERFSAEFPKEGPSILRIQQVVRGDSAAYFCASSPDSLDTQYFGPGTRLTVL.